This T cell receptor (beta chain) was found in a study of T cells in Graves' hyperthyroidism and ophthalmopathy (dated by TCRdb to between 2018 and 2020). Study-wide context: Peripheral blood samples were taken at the time of initial diagnosis, prior to any treatment. To identify TCR V-J signatures that set the groups apart, the researchers used a discovery cohort of 100 patients, made up of 40 to 45 with Graves' ophthalmopathy and around 58 with stable Graves' hyperthyroidism. Whether ophthalmopathy could be predicted prospectively was tested in an independent validation cohort made up of about 18 hyperthyroidism patients plus 17 patients who later progressed to ophthalmopathy. The 100 discovery patients were divided at random into training and test sets in a 7:3 ratio. In addition, the study compared T-cell repertoires in thyroid tissue and in blood from five to seven Graves' hyperthyroidism patients. Once sampling was done, hyperthyroidism patients were given methimazole at a starting dose of 30 mg daily, whereas ophthalmopathy patients were given high-dose intravenous methylprednisolone. The paper reports TCR Vbeta CDR3 sequencing of 130 to 150 peripheral blood samples: some 41 ophthalmopathy, 75 to 80 hyperthyroidism and 17 progressor patients. Study-wide findings and limitations: Most expanded thyroid clonotypes (frequency above 0.001) were also detected in blood, a finding suggesting that blood repertoires may reflect thyroid immune responses. Ophthalmopathy was separated from stable hyperthyroidism by a 13 V-J signature model, with around 88% sensitivity and roughly 81% specificity obtained in cross-validation and 80%/75% obtained in testing. Sample size was not statistically predetermined, and investigators were not blinded to group allocation. In validation, the model predicted progression to ophthalmopathy with approximately 70% sensitivity and 72% to 85% specificity, a median of about six months before onset.

Amplification of TCR beta CDR3 regions was carried out from RNA transcripts. A first-round RT-PCR of the TCR CDR3 used the HTBI primer set with the Qiagen OneStep RT-PCR kit. Libraries were constructed in a second round of multiplex PCR, after which size selection and purification were carried out. Sequencing of the libraries was done on an Illumina HiSeq2000 using paired-end 100 bp reads. From the authors' description of their analysis: SOAPnuke was used to process the raw data, with reads discarded if the reads contained adapters or uncalled bases, had a mean Phred below 15, or lacked an exact constant-primer or identifier match. High-quality paired reads were merged with COPE v1.2.5, and unique nucleotide sequences were defined as clonotypes. Clonotypes were aligned to IMGT TRBV, TRBD and TRBJ reference segments using MiTCR v1.1. The analysis was restricted to V-J combinations with a frequency above 0.0001, which together covered roughly 99% of the repertoires. A TCS score was defined as the ratio of F50 (clonal expansion) to E x V (chaos), with BLOSUM62-based TCRdist applied between CDR3 peptides within each V-J. Welch's t-statistics and random forest reduced some 510 V-J features to about 13, which were used in a naive Bayes classifier (R e1071). Using fastp trimming at Q25 and MiXCR clonotype assembly, TCRdb reanalyzed the public sequencing data and kept in-frame beta chains. Here each entry gathers all rows of one CDR3 protein and keeps the most common genes and DNA. The V and J calls shown here were made by TCRdb, not taken from the authors' results. The sample table holds about 600,000 distinct CDR3 sequences, of which around 14% were seen once. The ten top clones hold approximately 6.4% of the sample.

Ophthalmopathy patients had moderately to severely active disease, with a Clinical Activity Score of 3 or more, a NOSPECS grade of 4 or more, and a disease duration of less than 3 months. Patients with uncontrolled infections, other autoimmune diseases, pregnancy or lactation were excluded. Clinical symptoms, serum thyroxine and TRAb, thyroid ultrasound, and orbital computed tomography formed the basis for the diagnoses. Ficoll-Paque density gradient centrifugation was used to isolate PBMCs from around 10 ml of fresh peripheral blood. Trizol reagent was used to extract total RNA, and RNA quality was then checked on an Agilent 2100 Bioanalyzer. Trimming at the junction amounts to 11 bases on V and 8 bases on J, and the germline ends lie 18 bases apart. For CDR1 and CDR2, the germline V gene (reference sequence) lists LNHDA and SQIVND. The CDR3 covers 12 residues, taking in both the cysteine and the phenylalanine. Only the CDR3 DNA stays, 36 bases, in frame from base 1.

This clonotype was observed at least ten times. Its antigen remains unidentified. Base qualities are missing; no much larger clone stands one base away. This TCR was recovered from a young woman with Graves' ophthalmopathy. The chain uses TRBV19 and TRBJ1-2, with the D segment identity uncertain. Sequencing was performed on blood. The CDR3: CASLAAGRGYTF. The DNA sequence is as follows: TGTGCCTCCTTAGCGGCGGGCAGGGGCTACACCTTC.